This T cell receptor beta chain was captured in a study of cytomegalovirus exposure and HLA in healthy donors. The PCR employed 60 Vbeta primers together with 13 Jbeta primers. Source study methods: In a later analysis, 70 million to 80 million unique TCR beta chains included roughly 11 million shared by two or more donors. The repertoire was sequenced with immunoSEQ multiplex PCR; TCRdb's copy has only in-frame clones and lacks some. V and J calls and clone size are given by that table; D and trimming were obtained from the DNA. The repertoire has over 110,000 clones, 65% to 80% of them found once; the top ten carry 1% to 1.5%. Study-level findings and limits: A later analysis showed HLA-associated TCR beta chains outstripping equally common others in clonal expansion.

Remarks on this clone: Antigen specificity is unknown.

The sequencing input was PBMCs. The TCR originated in a male donor in good health and CMV-seropositive.

DNA of the CDR3: TGCGCCAGCAGTTCGGGACTTCTCCAAGAGACCCAGTACTTC. Its translation: CASSSGLLQETQYF. The chain is built from TRBV5-1 and TRBJ2-5; D may be TRBD2 (6 bases). The V and J ends lost 5 bases and 1 base respectively, with 12 bases between them. Germline assignment: CDR1 SGHRS and CDR2 YFSETQ. CDR3 length equals 14 residues.